These 21 T cell receptor beta chains were all obtained from the same sample, sequenced in a study of T cells in Graves' hyperthyroidism and ophthalmopathy. Researchers amplified the TCR beta CDR3 regions from RNA transcripts. TCR CDR3 underwent first-round RT-PCR with the HTBI primer set. TCRdb reprocessed the multiplex PCR reads via MiXCR and lists one record per CDR3 protein. The sample carries some 770,000 distinct CDR3 sequences, about 15% recorded once. Source material: blood. These receptors originate from a man between 18 and 35 years old with Graves' hyperthyroidism.

In this sample, this clonotype turned up many times. V is TRBV2 and J is TRBJ1-3, with a possible D match to TRBD1 (5 bases). This CDR3 contains 14 residues. Per the germline V gene, CDR1 is SNHLY and CDR2 is FYNNEI. V was clipped by 6 bases and J by 2 bases, with 11 bases between them. The CDR3 spells CASRMTETGNTIYF. The CDR3 DNA reads TGTGCCAGCAGAATGACAGAGACTGGAAACACCATATATTTT.

This chain links TRBV29-1 with TRBJ2-3; 8 nucleotides match TRBD1. This CDR3 region has 13 residues. With 4 bases clipped from V and 1 base from J, the junction kept 1 base outside the gene matches. Per germline, CDR1 SQVTM and CDR2 ANQGSEA. CDR3 amino acids: CSVGQGRTDTQYF. The CDR3 DNA follows: TGCAGCGTTGGACAGGGGCGCACAGATACGCAGTATTTT.

This clonotype was seen ten or more times. The genes are TRBV7-6 and TRBJ2-5; no clear D. V was clipped by 4 bases and J by 0 bases, with 6 bases between them. Germline V gene lookup returns CDR1 SGHVS and CDR2 FNYEAQ. The CDR3 is 13 amino acids. CDR3 DNA: TGTGCCAGCAGCTCCTTGTACCAAGAGACCCAGTACTTC. It specifies CASSSLYQETQYF.

This clonotype was seen repeatedly, ten times or more. The chain has TRBV28 and TRBJ2-1; 8 nucleotides align to TRBD2. The CDR3 totals 12 residues. Germline CDR1 is MDHEN and CDR2 is SYDVKM. V gave up 8 bases and J gave up 10 bases; unmatched junction bases: 7. The CDR3 here is CASPSGSGEQFF. The CDR3 region has the DNA TGTGCCAGCCCGAGCGGGAGTGGGGAGCAGTTCTTC.

This clonotype has a count of ten or more. The chain links TRBV6-2 or TRBV6-3 to TRBJ2-1, with TRBD2 identical over 7 bases. V lost 11 bases, J lost 3 bases, and 13 bases stayed unmatched. Germline loops: CDR1 MNHEY, CDR2 SVGEGT. The CDR3 extends over 15 amino acids. CDR3 DNA sequence: TGTGCCCTCATCTCCGGGCGGGAGCACTACAATGAGCAGTTCTTC. As protein: CALISGREHYNEQFF.

The chain employs TRBV20-1 and TRBJ2-7, with 8 bases that match TRBD2. The germline CDR1 and CDR2 sequences are DFQATT and SNEGSKA (reference sequence). This CDR3 is built from 12 residues. Unmatched junction bases numbered 5, after V lost 3 bases and J lost 7 bases. The CDR3 spells CSARSGGREQYF. The CDR3 region has the DNA TGCAGTGCTAGGTCGGGGGGGCGAGAGCAGTACTTC.

The J gene is TRBJ1-3, the V gene TRBV20-1; 9 nucleotides line up with TRBD1. Germline CDR1 reads DFQATT; CDR2 reads SNEGSKA (reference sequence). This CDR3 spans 13 amino acids. Trimming removed 5 bases from V and 4 bases from J; junction bases left unmatched: 3. In DNA form, the CDR3 reads TGCAGTGCTGGACAGGGGACCGGAAACACCATATATTTT. Amino acid sequence: CSAGQGTGNTIYF.

The chain uses TRBV19 and TRBJ2-5, with TRBD1 matching 9 bases. Germline trimming cut 5 bases from V and 3 bases from J; bases unmatched to any gene: 7. This CDR3 is 15 amino acids long. Per the germline V gene, CDR1 is LNHDA and CDR2 is SQIVND (reference sequence). The CDR3 DNA sequence: TGTGCCAGTAGTGTCTCCGGGACAGGGAAAGAGACCCAGTACTTC. Its protein is CASSVSGTGKETQYF.

V gene TRBV6-1 combines with J gene TRBJ2-7; D gene uncertain. CDR3 length equals 13 residues. V shed 0 bases and J shed 4 bases, with 7 bases lying between them. From germline, CDR1 is MNHNS and CDR2 SASEGT. DNA of the CDR3: TGTGCCAGCAGTGAAGCGCTTCCGTACGAGCAGTACTTC. It is translated as CASSEALPYEQYF.

This clonotype has at least ten counts. The V gene is TRBV28, the J gene TRBJ2-7; tentatively, D is TRBD1 or TRBD2 (5 bases each). V was pared by 1 base and J by 0 bases, with 16 bases between. The germline CDR1 and CDR2 sequences are MDHEN and SYDVKM. This CDR3 has 17 amino acids. In DNA, the CDR3 is TGTGCCAGCAGTTTATCCGCCGGGACGTCAAGCTCCTACGAGCAGTACTTC. Protein: CASSLSAGTSSSYEQYF.

This clonotype was counted ten times or more. The chain couples TRBV6-1 to TRBJ2-7, with 7 bases lining up with TRBD2. The CDR3 length is 16 residues. CDR1 and CDR2 (germline): MNHNS, SASEGT. Trimming at V came to 5 bases and at J to 2 bases, leaving 12 bases not matched to a gene. CDR3 loop: CASSLGRGTNTYEQYF. As DNA, the CDR3 is TGTGCCAGCAGTTTGGGGCGCGGGACTAATACCTACGAGCAGTACTTC.

This clonotype was observed a handful of times. V is TRBV4-1 and J is TRBJ1-1; D gene ambiguous. The CDR3 is made up of 16 amino acids. V was pared by 6 bases and J by 1 base, with 18 bases between. Germline V gene data show CDR1 as MGHRA and CDR2 as YSYEKL. CDR3 sequence: CASSLGSSRSNTEAFF. As DNA, the CDR3 is TGCGCCAGCAGTCTTGGGAGTTCACGCTCGAACACTGAAGCTTTCTTT.

This clonotype appeared many times. The V gene is TRBV27, the J gene TRBJ2-7; D gene ambiguous. In germline, CDR1 is MNHEY, CDR2 SMNVEV (reference sequence). Trimming left V 2 bases short and J 2 bases short, with 10 bases between. CDR3 length: 14 amino acids. CDR3 DNA sequence: TGTGCCAGCAGTTTAGGGGTCGGTCCCTACGAGCAGTACTTC. Encoded protein: CASSLGVGPYEQYF.

This clonotype occurred many times. Here the CDR3 DNA reads TGTGCCAGCAGGTGGTCGGGGCATAACACTGAAGCTTTCTTT. This codes for CASRWSGHNTEAFF. V and J are TRBV2 and TRBJ1-1; D is possibly TRBD1 (5 bases). V gave up 6 bases and J gave up 2 bases, with 13 bases separating them. Per the germline V gene, CDR1 is SNHLY and CDR2 is FYNNEI. The CDR3 has 14 amino acids.

This clonotype was observed many times. The chain carries TRBV7-9 and TRBJ2-3, with D perhaps TRBD2 (6 bases). Germline V lookup: CDR1 SEHNR, CDR2 FQNEAQ (reference sequence). Between the trimmed V and J ends, which lost 3 bases and 3 bases, there was a span of 13 bases. This CDR3 comprises 15 residues. CDR3 loop: CASSFRSGLTDTQYF. The DNA of the CDR3 is TGTGCCAGCAGCTTCAGAAGCGGGCTTACAGATACGCAGTATTTT.

This clonotype occurred many times. This chain connects TRBV11-2 to TRBJ1-1, with TRBD1 as a possible D gene (5 bases). Germline CDR1 and CDR2: SGHAT and FQNNGV. The CDR3 totals 13 residues. V lost 0 bases to trimming and J lost 7 bases, with 9 bases between them. Written as DNA, the CDR3 is TGTGCCAGCAGCTTAGACCTAGGGGTTGAAGCTTTCTTT. Its protein is CASSLDLGVEAFF. Together with reference TRBV11-2 and TRBJ1-1, the CDR3 gives the full variable domain: EAGVAQSPRYKIIEKRQSVAFWCNPISGHATLYWYQQILGQGPKLLIQFQNNGVVDDSQLPKDRFSAERLKGVDSTLKIQPAKLEDSAVYLCASSLDLGVEAFFGQGTRLTVV.

Many counts were recorded for this clonotype. The chain uses TRBV7-2 and TRBJ2-5; 9 nucleotides match TRBD2. Germline assignment: CDR1 SGHTA and CDR2 FQGNSA. The trim removed 5 bases at V and 5 bases at J, leaving 12 bases unmatched. CDR3 length: 16 amino acids. The CDR3 reads CASSLGAGGSGETQYF. The CDR3 DNA reads TGTGCCAGCAGCCTAGGAGCGGGAGGAAGTGGGGAGACCCAGTACTTC.

This clonotype came up a few times. The rearrangement joins TRBV4-1 to TRBJ2-5, with a tentative D call TRBD2 (5 bases). The ends were cut back, 1 base at V and 10 bases at J, with 10 bases in the middle. The CDR3 is 12 amino acids. CDR1 is MGHRA and CDR2 is YSYEKL in the germline V gene. The CDR3 sequence is CASSQVEGFQYF. The DNA for the CDR3 is TGCGCCAGCAGCCAAGTTGAGGGCTTCCAGTACTTC.

This clonotype was seen repeatedly, ten times or more. The J gene is TRBJ2-1, the V gene TRBV19, with 13 bases fitting TRBD2. CDR1 and CDR2 (germline): LNHDA, SQIVND (reference sequence). The CDR3 covers 18 residues. The ends lost 6 bases at V and 6 bases at J; junction bases unmatched: 14. The CDR3 sequence is CASRARTSGSLQLNEQFF. As DNA, the CDR3 is TGTGCCAGTAGGGCTCGGACTAGCGGGAGTTTACAGCTCAATGAGCAGTTCTTC.

This clonotype was seen a few times. CDR3 in amino acids: CSVEGRTKETQYF. CDR3 bases: TGCAGCGTTGAAGGCCGGACAAAAGAGACCCAGTACTTC. V and J are TRBV29-1 and TRBJ2-5; tentatively, D is TRBD1 (5 bases). Per germline, CDR1 SQVTM and CDR2 ANQGSEA. This CDR3 has 13 residues. Trimming stripped 1 base from V and 3 bases from J, with 9 bases between.

This clonotype came up many times. The CDR3 is CASSVSGKGYEQYF. DNA for the CDR3: TGTGCCAGCAGCGTGAGCGGGAAGGGCTACGAGCAGTACTTC. The rearrangement uses TRBV7-9 and TRBJ2-7; 7 bases match TRBD2. This CDR3 is built from 14 residues. Trimming cost V 5 bases and J 3 bases; bases outside gene matches: 7. The V gene's germline CDR1 is SEHNR and CDR2 FQNEAQ (reference sequence).